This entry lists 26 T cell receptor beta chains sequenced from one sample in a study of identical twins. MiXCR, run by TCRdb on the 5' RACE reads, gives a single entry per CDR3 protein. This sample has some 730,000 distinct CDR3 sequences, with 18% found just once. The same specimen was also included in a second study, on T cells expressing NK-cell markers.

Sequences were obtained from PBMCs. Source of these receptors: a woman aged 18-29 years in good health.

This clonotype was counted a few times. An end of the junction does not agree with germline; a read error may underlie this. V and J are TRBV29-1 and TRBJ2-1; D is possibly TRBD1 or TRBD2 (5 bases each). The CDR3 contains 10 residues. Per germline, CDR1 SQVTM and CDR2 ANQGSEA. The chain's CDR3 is CSATGPQGEF. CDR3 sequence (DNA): TGCAGCGCCACGGGACCCCAGGGAGAGTTC.

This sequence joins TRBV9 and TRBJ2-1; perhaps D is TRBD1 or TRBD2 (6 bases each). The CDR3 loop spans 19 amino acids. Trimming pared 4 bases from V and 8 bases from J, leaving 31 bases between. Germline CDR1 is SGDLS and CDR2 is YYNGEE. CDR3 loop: CASSPKPVGAGLLSYEQFF. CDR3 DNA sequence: TGTGCCAGCAGCCCGAAGCCAGTGGGGGCGGGACTGCTTTCCTATGAGCAGTTCTTC.

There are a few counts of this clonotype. CDR3 loop: CATSAGTSGGNEQFF. The DNA of the CDR3 is TGTGCCACCAGCGCCGGGACTAGCGGGGGGAATGAGCAGTTCTTC. The chain has TRBV15 and TRBJ2-1; TRBD2 matches at 15 bases. The ends lost 5 bases at V and 7 bases at J; junction bases unmatched: 3. This CDR3 spans 15 amino acids. The germline CDR1 and CDR2 sequences are LNHNV and YYDKDF (reference sequence).

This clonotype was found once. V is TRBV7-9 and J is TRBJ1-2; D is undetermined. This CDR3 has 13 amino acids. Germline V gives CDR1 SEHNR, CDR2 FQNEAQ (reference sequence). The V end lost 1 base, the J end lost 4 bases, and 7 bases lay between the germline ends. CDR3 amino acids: CASSLGPTYGYTF. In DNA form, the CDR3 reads TGTGCCAGCAGCTTAGGGCCGACCTATGGCTACACCTTC.

The DNA for the CDR3 is TGTGCCAGCAGTATGAAAGCCGGCACTGAAGCTTTCTTT. This encodes CASSMKAGTEAFF. The chain employs TRBV6-1 and TRBJ1-1; D remains ambiguous. V dropped 5 bases and J dropped 4 bases, with 11 bases sitting between them. The CDR3 covers 13 residues. CDR1 is MNHNS, CDR2 SASEGT, per germline.

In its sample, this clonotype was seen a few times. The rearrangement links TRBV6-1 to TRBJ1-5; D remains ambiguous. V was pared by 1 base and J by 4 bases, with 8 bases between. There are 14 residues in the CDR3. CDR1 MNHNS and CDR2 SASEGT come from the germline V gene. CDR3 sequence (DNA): TGTGCCAGCAGTGAAGGCCAGATTAATCAGCCCCAGCATTTT. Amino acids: CASSEGQINQPQHF.

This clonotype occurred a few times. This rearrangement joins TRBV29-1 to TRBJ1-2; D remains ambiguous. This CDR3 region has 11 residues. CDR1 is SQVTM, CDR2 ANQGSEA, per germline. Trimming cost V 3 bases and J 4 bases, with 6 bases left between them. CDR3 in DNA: TGCAGCGTTGACACGACCTATGGCTACACCTTC. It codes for CSVDTTYGYTF.

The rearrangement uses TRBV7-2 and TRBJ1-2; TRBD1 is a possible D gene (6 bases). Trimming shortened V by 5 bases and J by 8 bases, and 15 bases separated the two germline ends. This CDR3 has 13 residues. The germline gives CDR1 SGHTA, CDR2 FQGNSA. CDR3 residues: CASSQQGTGGYTF. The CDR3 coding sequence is TGTGCCAGCAGCCAACAGGGAACGGGGGGCTACACCTTC.

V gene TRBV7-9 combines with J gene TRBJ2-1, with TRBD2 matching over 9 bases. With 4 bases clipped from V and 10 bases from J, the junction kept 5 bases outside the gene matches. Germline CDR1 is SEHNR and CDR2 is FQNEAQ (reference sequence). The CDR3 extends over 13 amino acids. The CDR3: CASSWGLASEQFF. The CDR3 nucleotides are TGTGCCAGCAGCTGGGGACTAGCTAGCGAGCAGTTCTTC. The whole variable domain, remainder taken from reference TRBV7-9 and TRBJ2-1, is DTGVSQNPRHKITKRGQNVTFRCDPISEHNRLYWYRQTLGQGPEFLTYFQNEAQLEKSRLLSDRFSAERPKGSFSTLEIQRTEQGDSAMYLCASSWGLASEQFFGPGTRLTVL.

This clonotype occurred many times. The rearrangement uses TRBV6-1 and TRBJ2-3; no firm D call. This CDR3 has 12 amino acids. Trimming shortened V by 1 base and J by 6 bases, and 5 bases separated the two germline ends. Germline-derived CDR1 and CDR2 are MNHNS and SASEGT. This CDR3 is CASSEVGDTQYF. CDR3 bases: TGTGCCAGCAGTGAAGTCGGGGATACGCAGTATTTT.

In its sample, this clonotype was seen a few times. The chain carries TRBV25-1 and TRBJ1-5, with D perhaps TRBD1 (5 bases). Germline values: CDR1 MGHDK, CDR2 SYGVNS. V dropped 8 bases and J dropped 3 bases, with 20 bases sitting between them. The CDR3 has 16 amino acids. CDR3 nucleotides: TGTGCCAGCGCCGATAACAGGTCGCGGATCAATCAGCCCCAGCATTTT. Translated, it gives CASADNRSRINQPQHF.

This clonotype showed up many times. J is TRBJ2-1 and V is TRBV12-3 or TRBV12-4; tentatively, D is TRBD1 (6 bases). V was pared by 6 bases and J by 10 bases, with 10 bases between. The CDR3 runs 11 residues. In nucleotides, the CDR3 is TGTGCCAGCAGGCTGGACAGAGAGCAGTTCTTC. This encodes CASRLDREQFF.

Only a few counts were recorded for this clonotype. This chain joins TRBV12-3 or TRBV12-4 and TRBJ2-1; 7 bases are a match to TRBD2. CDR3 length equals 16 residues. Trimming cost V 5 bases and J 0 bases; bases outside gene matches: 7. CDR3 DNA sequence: TGTGCCAGCAGTCCCTCTAGCGGAATCTCCTACAATGAGCAGTTCTTC. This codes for CASSPSSGISYNEQFF.

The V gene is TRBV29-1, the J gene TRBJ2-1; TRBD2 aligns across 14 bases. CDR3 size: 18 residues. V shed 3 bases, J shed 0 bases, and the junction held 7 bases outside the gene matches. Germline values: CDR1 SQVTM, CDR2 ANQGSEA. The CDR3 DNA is TGCAGCGTTGACGGGACTAGCGGGGGTTCGAGCTCCTACAATGAGCAGTTCTTC. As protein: CSVDGTSGGSSSYNEQFF.

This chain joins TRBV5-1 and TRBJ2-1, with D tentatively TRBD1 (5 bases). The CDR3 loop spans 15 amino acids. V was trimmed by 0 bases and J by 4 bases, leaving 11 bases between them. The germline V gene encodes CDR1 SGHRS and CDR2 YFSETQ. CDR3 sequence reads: CASSLGGPIYNEQFF. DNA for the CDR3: TGCGCCAGCAGCTTGGGGGGCCCTATTTACAATGAGCAGTTCTTC. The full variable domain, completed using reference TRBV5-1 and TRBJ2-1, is KAGVTQTPRYLIKTRGQQVTLSCSPISGHRSVSWYQQTPGQGLQFLFEYFSETQRNKGNFPGRFSGRQFSNSRSEMNVSTLELGDSALYLCASSLGGPIYNEQFFGPGTRLTVL.

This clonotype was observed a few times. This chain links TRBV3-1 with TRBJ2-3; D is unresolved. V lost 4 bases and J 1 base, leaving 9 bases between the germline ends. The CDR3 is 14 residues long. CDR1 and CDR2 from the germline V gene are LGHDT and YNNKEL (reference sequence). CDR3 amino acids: CASSRRAGTDTQYF. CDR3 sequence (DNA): TGTGCCAGCAGCCGACGAGCTGGCACAGATACGCAGTATTTT.

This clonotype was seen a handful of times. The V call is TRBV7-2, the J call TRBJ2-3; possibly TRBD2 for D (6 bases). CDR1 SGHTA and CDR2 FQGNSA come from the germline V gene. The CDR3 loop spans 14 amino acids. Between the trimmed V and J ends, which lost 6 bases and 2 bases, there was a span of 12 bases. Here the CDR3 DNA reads TGTGCCAGCAGATGGGGACTGGTCACAGATACGCAGTATTTT. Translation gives CASRWGLVTDTQYF.

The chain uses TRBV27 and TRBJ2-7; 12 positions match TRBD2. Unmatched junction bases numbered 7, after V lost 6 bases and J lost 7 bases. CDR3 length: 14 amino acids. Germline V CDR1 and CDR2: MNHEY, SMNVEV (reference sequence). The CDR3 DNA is TGTGCCAGCAGGGTGACTAGCGGGAGCTCTGAGCAGTACTTC. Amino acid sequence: CASRVTSGSSEQYF.

CDR3 in DNA: TGTGCCAGCAGTTACGAGATAGACGAGCAGTACTTC. Amino acids: CASSYEIDEQYF. The chain joins TRBV6-6 to TRBJ2-7; D is undetermined. This CDR3 contains 12 residues. Per germline, CDR1 MNHNY and CDR2 SVGAGI (reference sequence). V was shortened by 2 bases and J by 5 bases, with 7 bases between the two germline ends.

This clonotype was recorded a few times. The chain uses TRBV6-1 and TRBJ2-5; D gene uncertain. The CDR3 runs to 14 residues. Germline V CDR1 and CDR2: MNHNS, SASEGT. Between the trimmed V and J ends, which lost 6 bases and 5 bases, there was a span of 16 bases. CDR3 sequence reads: CASSGRTMAETQYF. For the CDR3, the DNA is TGTGCCAGCAGCGGCAGGACCATGGCGGAGACCCAGTACTTC.

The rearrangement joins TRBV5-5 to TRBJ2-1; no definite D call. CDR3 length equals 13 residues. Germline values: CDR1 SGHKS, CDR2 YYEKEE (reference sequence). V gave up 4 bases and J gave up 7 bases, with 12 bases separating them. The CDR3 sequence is CASSRSVANEQFF. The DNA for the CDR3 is TGTGCCAGCAGCCGTTCCGTGGCAAATGAGCAGTTCTTC.

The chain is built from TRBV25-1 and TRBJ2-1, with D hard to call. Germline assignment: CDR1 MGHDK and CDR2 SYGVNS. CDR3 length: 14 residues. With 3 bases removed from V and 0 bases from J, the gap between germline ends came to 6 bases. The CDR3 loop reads CASSDLGSYNEQFF. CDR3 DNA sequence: TGTGCCAGCAGTGACCTAGGCTCCTACAATGAGCAGTTCTTC.

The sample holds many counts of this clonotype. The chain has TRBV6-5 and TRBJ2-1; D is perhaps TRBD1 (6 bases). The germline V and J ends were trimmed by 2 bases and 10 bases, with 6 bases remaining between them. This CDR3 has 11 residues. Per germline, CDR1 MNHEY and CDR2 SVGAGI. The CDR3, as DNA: TGTGCCAGCAGTTACGGGACAGAGCAGTTCTTC. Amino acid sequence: CASSYGTEQFF.

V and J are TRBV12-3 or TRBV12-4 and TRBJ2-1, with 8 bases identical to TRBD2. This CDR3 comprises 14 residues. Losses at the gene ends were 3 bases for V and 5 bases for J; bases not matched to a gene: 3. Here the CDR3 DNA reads TGTGCCAGCAGTTTCGGGGGGGCGGACAATGAGCAGTTCTTC. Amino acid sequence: CASSFGGADNEQFF.

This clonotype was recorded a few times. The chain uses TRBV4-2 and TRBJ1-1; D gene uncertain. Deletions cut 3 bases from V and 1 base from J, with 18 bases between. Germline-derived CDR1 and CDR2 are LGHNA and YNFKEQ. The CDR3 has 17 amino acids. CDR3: CASSHLIGKRRNTEAFF. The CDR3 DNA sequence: TGTGCCAGCAGCCACCTTATAGGGAAAAGAAGGAACACTGAAGCTTTCTTT.

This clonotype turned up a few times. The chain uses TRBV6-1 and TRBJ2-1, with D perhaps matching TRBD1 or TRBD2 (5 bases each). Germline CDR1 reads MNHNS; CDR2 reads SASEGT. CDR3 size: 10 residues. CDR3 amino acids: CAGGWTNPFF. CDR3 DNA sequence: TGTGCTGGGGGATGGACAAACCCGTTCTTC.